Each of the 21 T cell receptor beta chains below was sequenced from the same sample in a study of identical twins listed by TCRdb under 2016. Preparation of the library involved 5' RACE. The sequencer was an Illumina HiSeq 2000. The raw public data were reprocessed by TCRdb itself: fastp quality trimming at Q25, MiXCR clonotype calling, in-frame beta chains only. CDR3 protein duplicates are merged, each entry listing the most common genes and DNA. The sample profile shows approximately 150,000 distinct CDR3 sequences; roughly 3.2% of them were found once. The ten most abundant clones make up 8.1% of the sample. The sequenced material came from memory T cells sorted from blood. The cell subset or site tag for this specimen amounts to: CD45RO+ enriched T cells. All receptors derive from a man aged 18 to 29 in good health.

This clonotype has at least ten counts. The chain employs TRBV6-1 and TRBJ2-2; TRBD1 aligns across 12 bases. Germline values: CDR1 MNHNS, CDR2 SASEGT. The V gene end was trimmed by 6 bases and the J gene end by 7 bases; junction bases not matched to a gene: 9. The CDR3 spans 16 residues. The CDR3 nucleotides read TGTGCCAGCAGCCCTGGGACAGGGGGCTATGGCGGGGAGCTGTTTTTT. Its protein is CASSPGTGGYGGELFF.

This clonotype was seen a handful of times. The chain couples TRBV7-8 to TRBJ2-5, with 9 bases matching TRBD1. From germline, CDR1 is SGHVS and CDR2 FQNEAQ. The ends lost 4 bases at V and 1 base at J; junction bases unmatched: 4. The CDR3 has 15 amino acids. CDR3 amino acids: CASSYRGLVQETQYF. The CDR3 DNA sequence: TGTGCCAGCAGCTACAGGGGGCTGGTCCAAGAGACCCAGTACTTC.

This clonotype was counted ten times or more. J is TRBJ2-1 and V is TRBV3-1, with D perhaps TRBD2 (5 bases). The V and J ends lost 2 bases and 10 bases respectively, with 12 bases between them. Germline assignment: CDR1 LGHDT and CDR2 YNNKEL (reference sequence). CDR3 size: 13 residues. The CDR3 spells CASSQNKRPEQFF. The DNA of the CDR3 is TGTGCCAGCAGCCAAAACAAGCGGCCGGAGCAGTTCTTC.

This clonotype was counted ten times or more. This sequence joins TRBV4-2 and TRBJ1-6; D is undetermined. V was shortened by 3 bases and J by 6 bases, with 15 bases between the two germline ends. The CDR3 loop spans 16 amino acids. CDR1 and CDR2 from the germline V gene are LGHNA and YNFKEQ. The CDR3 coding sequence is TGTGCCAGCAGCCATTCTCCCGGCACTGGTAATTCACCCCTCCACTTT. It codes for CASSHSPGTGNSPLHF.

Many counts were recorded for this clonotype. The genes are TRBV12-3 or TRBV12-4 and TRBJ1-5, with 8 bases aligning to TRBD1. With V trimmed by 6 bases and J by 0 bases, 4 bases remained unmatched. This CDR3 spans 15 amino acids. The CDR3 DNA sequence: TGTGCCAGCAGCTGGGGACAGGATAGCAATCAGCCCCAGCATTTT. Translated, it gives CASSWGQDSNQPQHF.

This chain links TRBV7-6 with TRBJ2-1; no clear D. Looked up from germline, CDR1 is SGHVS and CDR2 is FNYEAQ. Trimming left V 5 bases short and J 8 bases short, with 10 bases between. This CDR3 has 12 amino acids. This chain's CDR3 is CASSIVAHEQFF. The CDR3 DNA is TGTGCCAGCAGCATTGTGGCCCATGAGCAGTTCTTC.

V is TRBV7-6 and J is TRBJ2-1; D gene uncertain. There are 12 residues in the CDR3. V shed 5 bases and J shed 10 bases, with 12 bases lying between them. Germline V lookup: CDR1 SGHVS, CDR2 FNYEAQ. CDR3 loop: CASSQGGLEQFF. CDR3 nucleotide sequence: TGTGCCAGCAGCCAAGGTGGTTTGGAGCAGTTCTTC.

This clonotype showed up many times. The chain joins TRBV11-2 to TRBJ2-2, with TRBD1 matching over 9 bases. The trim removed 3 bases at V and 4 bases at J, leaving 12 bases unmatched. Germline CDR1 SGHAT, CDR2 FQNNGV. This CDR3 is 18 amino acids long. The CDR3 nucleotides are TGTGCCAGCAGCTTTTGGCCCACGGGACAGGGAGGCACCGGGGAGCTGTTTTTT. It yields the protein CASSFWPTGQGGTGELFF.

This clonotype showed up many times. This chain joins TRBV7-2 and TRBJ2-7, with 8 positions matching TRBD2. The V segment lost 5 bases and the J segment 0 bases; nucleotides outside the gene matches: 18. The germline V gene has CDR1 SGHTA and CDR2 FQGNSA. The CDR3 is 19 residues long. CDR3 DNA: TGTGCCAGCAGCCCAATCGTCGGCGGGAGGCCTGTTTTCTCCTACGAGCAGTACTTC. As protein: CASSPIVGGRPVFSYEQYF.

This clonotype was seen at least ten times. This chain links TRBV5-1 with TRBJ1-2, with D unresolved. The V end lost 0 bases, the J end lost 7 bases, and 13 bases lay between the germline ends. CDR1 is SGHRS, CDR2 YFSETQ, per germline. The CDR3 length is 14 residues. CDR3: CASSLDARGGGYTF. CDR3 sequence (DNA): TGCGCCAGCAGCTTGGACGCTCGGGGAGGTGGCTACACCTTC.

CDR3 nucleotide sequence: TGCGCCAGCAGCGACAGTTCGGCTGGGGCCAACGTCCTGACTTTC. Protein sequence: CASSDSSAGANVLTF. The J gene is TRBJ2-6, the V gene TRBV5-1; D is possibly TRBD1 (5 bases). V lost 4 bases and J 2 bases, leaving 10 bases between the germline ends. CDR3 length: 15 residues. In germline, CDR1 is SGHRS, CDR2 YFSETQ. The whole variable domain, filled in from reference TRBV5-1 and TRBJ2-6, reads KAGVTQTPRYLIKTRGQQVTLSCSPISGHRSVSWYQQTPGQGLQFLFEYFSETQRNKGNFPGRFSGRQFSNSRSEMNVSTLELGDSALYLCASSDSSAGANVLTFGAGSRLTVL.

The rearrangement joins TRBV25-1 to TRBJ2-1; a weak D match, TRBD2 (6 bases). From germline, CDR1 is MGHDK and CDR2 SYGVNS. The CDR3 extends over 12 amino acids. Trimming stripped 9 bases from V and 5 bases from J, with 11 bases between. The CDR3 loop reads CASLTRHNEQFF. The CDR3 DNA sequence: TGTGCCAGTTTGACTAGACACAATGAGCAGTTCTTC.

This clonotype was seen ten or more times. This sequence joins TRBV5-1 and TRBJ2-7; no reliable D call. V was cut by 0 bases and J by 6 bases, with 10 bases left in between. The CDR3 length is 13 residues. The germline V gene encodes CDR1 SGHRS and CDR2 YFSETQ. This chain's CDR3 is CASSLASGLEQYV. In nucleotides, the CDR3 is TGCGCCAGCAGCTTGGCCTCAGGCCTCGAGCAGTACGTC.

This clonotype was picked up a small number of times. This chain links TRBV21-1 with TRBJ2-5; TRBD2 is taken as the D call from the table, unchecked against the DNA. TRBV21-1 has pseudogene status. CDR3 length: 16 amino acids. For the CDR3, the DNA is TGTGCCAGCAGCAAAGTTGGGACTAGCCCCCAAGAGACCCAGTACTTC. It encodes CASSKVGTSPQETQYF.

This clonotype has a count of ten or more. This chain connects TRBV20-1 to TRBJ1-1, with D hard to call. Trimming left V 5 bases short and J 1 base short, with 14 bases between. Germline assignment: CDR1 DFQATT and CDR2 SNEGSKA (reference sequence). The CDR3 has 14 amino acids. CDR3 in DNA: TGCAGTGCTCACCAACCCCCGGGGAACACTGAAGCTTTCTTT. Residues: CSAHQPPGNTEAFF.

This clonotype was picked up many times. The V gene is TRBV25-1, the J gene TRBJ1-1, with D perhaps TRBD1 (6 bases). The CDR3 covers 14 residues. The V end was cut by 6 bases, the J end by 1 base, with 12 bases between. CDR1 MGHDK and CDR2 SYGVNS come from the germline V gene. Here the CDR3 DNA reads TGTGCCAGCAGCTCCGGGACACCGAACACTGAAGCTTTCTTT. Residues: CASSSGTPNTEAFF.

The table lists this clonotype with many counts. This chain joins TRBV29-1 and TRBJ2-5, with 7 bases identical to TRBD1. The junction had 7 bases not matched to a gene; V was cut back by 5 bases and J by 4 bases. In germline, CDR1 is SQVTM, CDR2 ANQGSEA. The CDR3 is 13 amino acids. The CDR3 bases are TGCAGCGTTCGACAGGGTGGGGCAGAGACCCAGTACTTC. It specifies CSVRQGGAETQYF. Variable domain in full (rest from reference TRBV29-1 and TRBJ2-5): SAVISQKPSRDICQRGTSLTIQCQVDSQVTMMFWYRQQPGQSLTLIATANQGSEATYESGFVIDKFPISRPNLTFSTLTVSNMSPEDSSIYLCSVRQGGAETQYFGPGTRLLVL.

V usage is TRBV5-1 and J usage is TRBJ2-3; D tentatively fits TRBD1 or TRBD2 (5 bases each). Trimming shortened V by 2 bases and J by 2 bases, and 12 bases separated the two germline ends. Germline assignment: CDR1 SGHRS and CDR2 YFSETQ. The CDR3 extends over 15 amino acids. For the CDR3, the DNA is TGCGCCAGCAGCTTTCAGGCAGGGACCACAGATACGCAGTATTTT. Encoded protein: CASSFQAGTTDTQYF.

This clonotype came up many times. This chain uses TRBV11-2 with TRBJ1-2, with no clear D. Germline loops: CDR1 SGHAT, CDR2 FQNNGV. This CDR3 is 12 amino acids long. Trimming took 0 bases from V and 5 from J, leaving 4 bases between them. The CDR3 bases are TGTGCCAGCAGCTTAGAAAGTTATGGCTACACCTTC. Its translation is CASSLESYGYTF.

Ten or more counts support this clonotype. CDR3 in amino acids: CSASPGTGTETQYF. CDR3 coding DNA: TGCAGCGCCTCACCCGGGACAGGGACGGAGACCCAGTACTTC. The rearrangement uses TRBV29-1 and TRBJ2-5, with TRBD1 matching 9 bases. This CDR3 is 14 amino acids long. J lost 5 bases, V lost 7 bases, and 11 bases had no gene match. Germline V gene lookup returns CDR1 SQVTM and CDR2 ANQGSEA. The whole variable domain, filled in from reference TRBV29-1 and TRBJ2-5, reads SAVISQKPSRDICQRGTSLTIQCQVDSQVTMMFWYRQQPGQSLTLIATANQGSEATYESGFVIDKFPISRPNLTFSTLTVSNMSPEDSSIYLCSASPGTGTETQYFGPGTRLLVL.

This clonotype was counted ten times or more. The V and J genes are TRBV7-6 and TRBJ2-2, with TRBD2 as a possible D gene (6 bases). V was clipped by 3 bases and J by 5 bases, with 16 bases between them. The germline gives CDR1 SGHVS, CDR2 FNYEAQ. The CDR3 loop spans 16 amino acids. The CDR3 loop reads CASSFFGSGGTGELFF. The CDR3 coding sequence is TGTGCCAGCAGCTTTTTCGGGAGTGGGGGAACCGGGGAGCTGTTTTTT.